This T cell receptor (beta chain) was recorded in a study of blood T cell repertoires in COVID-19 (dated by TCRdb to the early 2020s). General notes on the study: The collaborator samples originated in the United States, Italy and Spain and spanned the acute and convalescent phases of COVID-19. The prospective study material was composed of cDNA or gDNA derived from T cells, B-cell-depleted T cells, or PBMCs. Subjects who had been exposed to COVID-19, were actively infected with it, or had recovered from it provided the deeply sampled blood TCRbeta repertoires that made up the dataset. The repertoires were released in a freely available public database meant as a resource for research on the immune response to SARS-CoV-2. The samples were drawn from two sources: the first 160 participants of the ongoing ImmuneRACE study, and 1,200 or so subjects contributed by 6 global collaborators. A de-identified subject ID, COVID-19 status, age in years and sex were almost always included in the sample metadata. Where available, HLA class I and class II types were taken from metadata supplied by the sample provider and were not determined by assay-based typing. Results the study describes overall, beyond this receptor: The amount of clinical and demographic metadata varied by source and participant and was provided uncurated.

Reading from cysteine to phenylalanine, the CDR3 counts 14 amino acids. The CDR3 DNA has 42 bases and is translated from base 1. Trimmed from V: 3 bases; trimmed from J: 5 bases; junction bases lacking a gene match: 8. The germline V gene (reference sequence) yields SGHNT for CDR1 and YYREEE for CDR2. The collaborating institutions used their own protocols to collect whole blood in K2EDTA tubes. For TCRbeta analysis, collaborator samples were shipped as frozen whole blood, as isolated PBMCs, or as DNA extracted from either sample type. On this clone itself: The target of this receptor is not known. Base quality data are lacking; no much larger clone is found one base away.

The immunoSEQ Assay, a bias-controlled multiplex PCR, was used to amplify TCRbeta CDR3 regions from genomic DNA. The source study handled its data this way. The number of nucleated cells in each sample was estimated by amplification of reference gene primers within the assay. To quantify the absolute abundance of each unique TCRbeta CDR3 rearrangement, sequence reads were collapsed and filtered. For each sample, productive Simpson clonality was calculated by taking the square root of Simpson's diversity index across productive rearrangements. TCRdb re-hosts the immuneACCESS table, in-frame sequences only. Its copies lack some clones; in the studies checked, an unresolved V gene accounts for under half of them, and the cause for the rest is not known. Clone size and V and J calls were adopted from that table, with D and trimming inferred from the DNA. In this sample the table shows about 220,000 clones, less than 85% of which occur a single time. 5.5% to 8.5% of the sample belongs to the ten largest clones.

This chain joins TRBV5-4 to TRBJ2-7; a stretch of 7 junction bases matches TRBD2. Material for sequencing was peripheral blood. This clonotype was sampled from a woman aged 70 to 79 with acute or convalescent COVID-19. The nucleotide sequence is given as TGTGCCAGCAGCTCAGAAACTAGCGAAAACGAGCAGTACTTC. This encodes CASSSETSENEQYF.